This record looks at one TCR beta chain sequence and its context. Its antigen is undetermined. This entry comes from a study of cytomegalovirus exposure and HLA in healthy donors. Germline assignment: CDR1 SNHLY and CDR2 FYNNEI. The CDR3 consists of 15 residues. Trimming at V came to 5 bases and at J to 1 base, leaving 5 bases not matched to a gene. Study-level findings and limits: In a later analysis, compared with equally common non-associated chains, HLA-associated beta chains were more expanded.

The PCR employed 60 Vbeta primers together with 13 Jbeta primers. In the source study's methods: In a later analysis, tens of millions of unique TCR beta chains included roughly 11 million shared by two or more donors. Produced via immunoSEQ multiplex PCR; TCRdb's table is partial and in-frame only. Clone size and the V and J calls come from that table; the DNA yielded D and trimming. This sample has more than 150,000 clones, with 76% found just once. V and J are TRBV2 and TRBJ1-2; TRBD1 agrees at 9 bases. The TCR sequence derives from a woman aged 30 to 39 in good health and CMV-seropositive. What was sequenced was PBMCs. CDR3 nucleotides: TGTGCCAGCAGTCCCCCGACAGGGGGTAACTATGGCTACACCTTC. Its translation: CASSPPTGGNYGYTF. The full variable domain, in which reference TRBV2 and TRBJ1-2 provide the parts outside the CDR3, is EPEVTQTPSHQVTQMGQEVILRCVPISNHLYFYWYRQILGQKVEFLVSFYNNEISEKSEIFDDQFSVERPDGSNFTLKIRSTKLEDSAMYFCASSPPTGGNYGYTFGSGTRLTVV.